Only a few counts were recorded for the clone carrying this T cell receptor (beta chain). Its matching antigen is unknown. The data were taken from a study of early T cells in non-severe SARS-CoV-2 infection. Study summary: The chains were unpaired, and the sequenced material was bulk RNA from unsorted whole blood.

CDR3 size: 17 residues. CDR1 is MGHRA, CDR2 YSYEKL, per germline. Trimming shortened V by 0 bases and J by 5 bases, and 20 bases separated the two germline ends. Study outcomes and limitations: The VDJdb matching leaned toward anti-spike CD8 responses and overlooked private and CD4 specificities.

In the library, individual cDNA molecules carried attached unique molecular identifiers. Each CDR3 protein is one row after TCRdb ran MiXCR on the 5' RACE reads. The sample lists roughly 70,000 distinct CDR3 sequences, 20% occurring once. The starting material was whole blood, obtained at baseline. J is TRBJ2-7 and V is TRBV4-1, with D possibly being TRBD1 (5 bases). The receptor's source is an adult who was a healthcare worker with PCR-confirmed SARS-CoV-2 infection or an uninfected control (not recorded which). In DNA form, the CDR3 reads TGCGCCAGCAGCCAAGATCCAAGGTTAGGCAGGGCGGACGAGCAGTACTTC. This sequence encodes CASSQDPRLGRADEQYF.